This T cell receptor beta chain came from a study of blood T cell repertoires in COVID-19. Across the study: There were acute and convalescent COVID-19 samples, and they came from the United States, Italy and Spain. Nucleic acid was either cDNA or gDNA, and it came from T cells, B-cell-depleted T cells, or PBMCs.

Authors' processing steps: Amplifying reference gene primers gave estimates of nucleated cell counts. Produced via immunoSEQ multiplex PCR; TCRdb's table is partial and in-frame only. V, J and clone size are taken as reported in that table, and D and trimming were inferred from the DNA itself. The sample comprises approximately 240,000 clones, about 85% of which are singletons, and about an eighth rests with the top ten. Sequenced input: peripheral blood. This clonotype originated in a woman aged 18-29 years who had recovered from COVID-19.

CDR3 DNA: TGTGCCAGCAGCGTAGGACAGGGAAACTACGAGCAGTACTTC. Translating gives CASSVGQGNYEQYF. V gene TRBV9 combines with J gene TRBJ2-7; 7 nucleotides agree with TRBD1. The length of the CDR3 is 14 residues. The germline V gene has CDR1 SGDLS and CDR2 YYNGEE. Trimming removed 0 bases from V and 3 bases from J; junction bases left unmatched: 3.